Below, 28 T cell receptor beta chains from the same sample are listed, as sequenced in a study of blood T cell repertoires in COVID-19. Measured with immunoSEQ multiplex PCR; TCRdb has only the in-frame clones, and not every one. The repertoire consists of under 300,000 clones, with 86% occurring once and the leading ten covering about an eighth. Sample: peripheral blood. The receptors derive from an older woman with COVID-19, enrolled during active disease.

V and J are TRBV28 and TRBJ1-1; 9 nucleotides match TRBD1. CDR1 and CDR2 (germline): MDHEN, SYDVKM. The CDR3 contains 13 residues. V was clipped by 6 bases and J by 10 bases; unmatched bases: 9. The CDR3 region has the DNA TGTGCCAGCAGCTCCGGGACAGGGTTTTTAGCTTTCTTT. Its protein is CASSSGTGFLAFF.

In DNA form, the CDR3 reads TGTGCCAGCAGTCCCCTTAATGAGGGCACTGAAGCTTTCTTT. Translation: CASSPLNEGTEAFF. This rearrangement joins TRBV6-5 to TRBJ1-1, with D unresolved. CDR3 length equals 14 residues. The V gene lost 5 bases and the J gene lost 4 bases, with 14 bases spanning the gap. CDR1 and CDR2 from the germline V gene are MNHEY and SVGAGI.

The chain joins TRBV4-3 to TRBJ1-4; D is undetermined. CDR3 length equals 15 residues. Germline CDR1 reads LGHNA; CDR2 reads YSLEER. Trimming took off 0 bases at V and 0 bases at J, with 5 bases between the two ends. CDR3 amino acids: CASSQDGATNEKLFF. The CDR3 nucleotides read TGCGCCAGCAGCCAAGACGGTGCAACTAATGAAAAACTGTTTTTT.

This chain uses TRBV24-1 with TRBJ2-7; 7 positions agree with TRBD1. Germline V lookup: CDR1 KGHDR, CDR2 SFDVKD. With V trimmed by 5 bases and J by 1 base, 7 bases remained unmatched. CDR3 length equals 15 residues. CDR3 amino acids: CATSVRDRPSYEQYF. The CDR3 DNA sequence: TGTGCCACCAGTGTCCGGGACAGACCATCCTACGAGCAGTACTTC.

This rearrangement joins TRBV28 to TRBJ1-6, with no clear D. CDR1 MDHEN and CDR2 SYDVKM come from the germline V gene. V lost 3 bases and J 7 bases, leaving 10 bases between the germline ends. CDR3 length: 14 residues. CDR3 residues: CASSFVALNSPLHF. In DNA, the CDR3 is TGTGCCAGCAGTTTCGTGGCTTTAAATTCACCCCTCCACTTT.

This clone turned up a few times. The chain recombines TRBV7-2 with TRBJ1-2; weak D call: TRBD1 (6 bases). Germline CDR1 SGHTA, CDR2 FQGNSA. V dropped 5 bases and J dropped 8 bases, with 21 bases sitting between them. This CDR3 has 15 amino acids. The CDR3 sequence: CASSPVEQGTGGYTF. The CDR3 bases are TGTGCCAGCAGCCCCGTCGAACAGGGAACGGGCGGCTACACCTTC.

The J gene is TRBJ1-2, the V gene TRBV19, with TRBD1 matching over 8 bases. Germline-derived CDR1 and CDR2 are LNHDA and SQIVND (reference sequence). The trim removed 5 bases at V and 1 base at J, leaving 6 bases unmatched. This CDR3 spans 15 amino acids. CDR3 region: CASSPWTGSNYGYTF. CDR3 coding DNA: TGTGCCAGTAGTCCCTGGACAGGGAGTAACTATGGCTACACCTTC.

The chain links TRBV18 to TRBJ1-1; tentative D call: TRBD1 (5 bases). CDR1 and CDR2 (germline): KGHSH, LQKENI. Trimming removed 2 bases from V and 5 bases from J, with 12 bases in between. This CDR3 has 14 amino acids. CDR3 residues: CASSPVRVGTEAFF. The CDR3 DNA follows: TGTGCCAGCTCACCAGTCAGGGTTGGGACTGAAGCTTTCTTT.

This clone came up once. The chain is built from TRBV9 and TRBJ1-2, with D maybe TRBD1 (5 bases). V lost 0 bases to trimming and J lost 2 bases, with 8 bases between them. The length of the CDR3 is 14 residues. CDR1 is SGDLS and CDR2 is YYNGEE in the germline V gene. This chain's CDR3 is CASSVGGSNYGYTF. CDR3 DNA: TGTGCCAGCAGCGTAGGGGGCAGCAACTATGGCTACACCTTC.

This clone has more than one count but fewer than ten. The chain joins TRBV10-2 to TRBJ2-7; 11 positions match TRBD2. After removal of 2 bases from V and 0 bases from J, the junction contained 6 bases not matched to a gene. The CDR3 length is 17 residues. CDR1 is WSHSY, CDR2 SAAADI, per germline. DNA of the CDR3: TGCGCCAGCAGTGAGACACTAGCGGGGGCCACCTCCTACGAGCAGTACTTC. Its translation: CASSETLAGATSYEQYF.

V gene TRBV19 combines with J gene TRBJ2-5, with 9 nucleotides matching TRBD1. V gave up 1 base and J gave up 5 bases; unmatched junction bases: 5. Germline CDR1 reads LNHDA; CDR2 reads SQIVND (reference sequence). CDR3 length equals 15 residues. The CDR3 coding sequence is TGTGCCAGTAGTATAGGGACAGGGGTACGGGAGACCCAGTACTTC. It codes for CASSIGTGVRETQYF.

The rearrangement uses TRBV12-5 and TRBJ2-2; D gene unclear. Germline V gene sequence: CDR1 LGHNT, CDR2 FRNRAP. The CDR3 consists of 14 residues. Deletions cut 5 bases from V and 6 bases from J, with 13 bases between. CDR3 nucleotides: TGTGCTAGTGGTCCCTCGGGTGCCGCCGGGGAGCTGTTTTTT. It specifies CASGPSGAAGELFF.

The CDR3 DNA is TGTGCCAGTAGTACAACAGGGGGAGGTGAAAAACTGTTTTTT. It translates to CASSTTGGGEKLFF. V is TRBV19 and J is TRBJ1-4; 8 nucleotides align to TRBD1. Germline V gene lookup returns CDR1 LNHDA and CDR2 SQIVND (reference sequence). The CDR3 totals 14 residues. Trimming removed 4 bases from V and 7 bases from J; junction bases left unmatched: 5.

As DNA, the CDR3 is TGTGCCAGTAGTATATTTAGACAGGGCTATGGCTACACCTTC. The encoded protein is CASSIFRQGYGYTF. The chain has TRBV19 and TRBJ1-2; 7 nucleotides agree with TRBD1. The CDR3 is 14 residues long. Losses at the gene ends were 2 bases for V and 4 bases for J; bases not matched to a gene: 4. Looked up from germline, CDR1 is LNHDA and CDR2 is SQIVND (reference sequence).

The V call is TRBV5-1, the J call TRBJ2-1; 7 positions agree with TRBD2. The CDR3 runs to 17 residues. Germline V gene data show CDR1 as SGHRS and CDR2 as YFSETQ. The junction had 16 bases not matched to a gene; V was cut back by 2 bases and J by 8 bases. The CDR3 is CASSFRPSGVGGDEQFF. In DNA, the CDR3 is TGCGCCAGCAGCTTTCGGCCGAGCGGGGTTGGCGGAGATGAGCAGTTCTTC.

This chain joins TRBV19 and TRBJ1-5; D not certain. The CDR3 contains 14 residues. V gave up 5 bases and J gave up 1 base, with 9 bases separating them. Germline V gene data show CDR1 as LNHDA and CDR2 as SQIVND (reference sequence). CDR3 DNA sequence: TGTGCCAGTAGTGACGGGAGGAGCAATCAGCCCCAGCATTTT. Protein sequence: CASSDGRSNQPQHF. The full variable domain, with the rest looked up from reference TRBV19 and TRBJ1-5, is DGGITQSPKYLFRKEGQNVTLSCEQNLNHDAMYWYRQDPGQGLRLIYYSQIVNDFQKGDIAEGYSVSREKKESFPLTVTSAQKNPTAFYLCASSDGRSNQPQHFGDGTRLSIL.

The chain joins TRBV2 to TRBJ2-7; TRBD1 matches at 11 bases. V shed 6 bases, J shed 2 bases, and the junction held 0 bases outside the gene matches. Germline V gene sequence: CDR1 SNHLY, CDR2 FYNNEI. The CDR3 extends over 13 amino acids. Here the CDR3 DNA reads TGTGCCAGCAGGGGACAGGGGGCCTACGAGCAGTACTTC. The encoded protein is CASRGQGAYEQYF. The whole variable domain, remainder taken from reference TRBV2 and TRBJ2-7, is EPEVTQTPSHQVTQMGQEVILRCVPISNHLYFYWYRQILGQKVEFLVSFYNNEISEKSEIFDDQFSVERPDGSNFTLKIRSTKLEDSAMYFCASRGQGAYEQYFGPGTRLTVT.

In its sample, this clone was seen once. The chain is built from TRBV9 and TRBJ2-3, with 9 nucleotides matching TRBD2. Germline CDR1 reads SGDLS; CDR2 reads YYNGEE. Losses at the gene ends were 2 bases for V and 2 bases for J; bases not matched to a gene: 3. This CDR3 region has 15 residues. DNA of the CDR3: TGTGCCAGCAGCGTCTCTAGCGGGGCCACAGATACGCAGTATTTT. Translated: CASSVSSGATDTQYF.

About this clone: In the same sample, other DNA sequences code for this CDR3. V usage is TRBV19 and J usage is TRBJ1-2, with a weak D call TRBD1 (6 bases). This CDR3 is built from 14 residues. Germline CDR1 reads LNHDA; CDR2 reads SQIVND (reference sequence). V lost 0 bases to trimming and J lost 2 bases, with 7 bases between them. The CDR3 sequence is CASSIDTGNYGYTF. The CDR3 region has the DNA TGTGCCAGTAGTATAGATACAGGGAACTATGGCTACACCTTC.

The chain has TRBV24-1 and TRBJ2-6; D is undetermined. V gave up 4 bases and J gave up 0 bases, with 3 bases separating them. The CDR3 has 14 amino acids. Per germline, CDR1 KGHDR and CDR2 SFDVKD. CDR3 bases: TGTGCCACCAGTGAGCGCTCTGGGGCCAACGTCCTGACTTTC. Translating it yields CATSERSGANVLTF.

The chain joins TRBV5-5 to TRBJ1-1; D is undetermined. The germline V gene encodes CDR1 SGHKS and CDR2 YYEKEE (reference sequence). The CDR3 is 13 residues long. Trimming cost V 2 bases and J 3 bases, with 8 bases left between them. This CDR3 reads CASSFNRDTEAFF. CDR3 nucleotide sequence: TGTGCCAGCAGCTTTAACCGGGACACTGAAGCTTTCTTT. Supplemented by reference TRBV5-5 and TRBJ1-1, the full variable domain reads DAGVTQSPTHLIKTRGQQVTLRCSPISGHKSVSWYQQVLGQGPQFIFQYYEKEERGRGNFPDRFSARQFPNYSSELNVNALLLGDSALYLCASSFNRDTEAFFGQGTRLTVV.

This chain connects TRBV6-6 to TRBJ2-7; tentatively, D is TRBD1 (7 bases). Germline V CDR1 and CDR2: MNHNY, SVGAGI (reference sequence). This CDR3 is built from 19 residues. V dropped 5 bases and J dropped 0 bases, with 26 bases sitting between them. In nucleotides, the CDR3 is TGTGCCAGCAGTCCCCCAGGGGGGTGGGTCTCTCCCAGCTCCTACGAGCAGTACTTC. Translation gives CASSPPGGWVSPSSYEQYF.

In its sample, this clone was seen a few times. The CDR3 loop reads CAISESQGLRNTEAFF. CDR3 coding DNA: TGTGCCATCAGTGAGTCACAGGGCCTACGAAACACTGAAGCTTTCTTT. The V gene is TRBV10-3, the J gene TRBJ1-1, with D perhaps TRBD1 (6 bases). The CDR3 is 16 residues long. The germline V gene encodes CDR1 ENHRY and CDR2 SYGVKD. V lost 0 bases, J lost 2 bases, and 13 bases lay in between.

This rearrangement joins TRBV28 to TRBJ2-7; 9 nucleotides line up with TRBD1. The CDR3 extends over 16 amino acids. Germline V CDR1 and CDR2: MDHEN, SYDVKM. With 5 bases clipped from V and 2 bases from J, the junction kept 10 bases outside the gene matches. CDR3 in DNA: TGTGCCAGCAGTCTACCCCCGGGACAGGGTCCCTACGAGCAGTACTTC. Its translation: CASSLPPGQGPYEQYF.

The CDR3 reads CASSPLAGANTGELFF. The CDR3 DNA follows: TGTGCCAGCAGTCCACTAGCGGGGGCGAACACCGGGGAGCTGTTTTTT. V gene TRBV2 combines with J gene TRBJ2-2; the match to TRBD2 covers 11 bases. This CDR3 is 16 amino acids long. CDR1 and CDR2 from the germline V gene are SNHLY and FYNNEI. V lost 5 bases to trimming and J lost 0 bases; unmatched junction nucleotides: 2.

This rearrangement joins TRBV28 to TRBJ1-3, with D maybe TRBD1 (6 bases). Germline CDR1 reads MDHEN; CDR2 reads SYDVKM. Deletions cut 2 bases from V and 7 bases from J, with 6 bases between. The CDR3 covers 12 residues. CDR3 sequence reads: CASSLQGNTIYF. CDR3 DNA: TGTGCCAGCAGTTTACAGGGGAACACCATATATTTT.

In the case of this clone: The same CDR3 also results from other DNA sequences found in this sample. This sequence joins TRBV27 and TRBJ1-1, with TRBD1 as a possible D gene (5 bases). Trimming took 2 bases from V and 4 from J, leaving 8 bases between them. The CDR3 runs 13 residues. Germline V gene data show CDR1 as MNHEY and CDR2 as SMNVEV (reference sequence). This CDR3 is CASSLGGGTEAFF. The CDR3 region has the DNA TGTGCCAGCAGTTTAGGGGGGGGCACTGAAGCTTTCTTT.

This clone has only a few counts. This chain links TRBV6-5 with TRBJ1-1; D not resolved. This CDR3 is 13 amino acids long. The germline V and J ends were trimmed by 7 bases and 0 bases, with 9 bases remaining between them. From germline, CDR1 is MNHEY and CDR2 SVGAGI. CDR3 sequence (DNA): TGTGCCAGCAAGGAGGGTTTGAACACTGAAGCTTTCTTT. Amino acid sequence: CASKEGLNTEAFF.